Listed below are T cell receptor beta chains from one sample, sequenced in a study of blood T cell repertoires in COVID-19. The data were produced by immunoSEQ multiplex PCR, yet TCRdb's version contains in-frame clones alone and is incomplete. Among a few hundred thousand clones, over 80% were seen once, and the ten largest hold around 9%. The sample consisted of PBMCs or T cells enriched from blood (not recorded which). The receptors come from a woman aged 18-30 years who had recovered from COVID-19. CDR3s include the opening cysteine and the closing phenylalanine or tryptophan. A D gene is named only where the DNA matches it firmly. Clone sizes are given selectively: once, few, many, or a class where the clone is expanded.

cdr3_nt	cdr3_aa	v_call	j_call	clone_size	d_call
TGCGCCAGCAGCCAAGATAGGCCAGGGACAGTTTTCGACTACAATGAGCAGTTCTTC	CASSQDRPGTVFDYNEQFF	TRBV4-3	TRBJ2-1	NA	TRBD1
TGTGCCAGCAGTGGAGGGGGCCCCTCTGGAAACACCATATATTTT	CASSGGGPSGNTIYF	TRBV6-4	TRBJ1-3	many	TRBD1
TGCGCCAGCAGCCAAACTAGCGGGGGTTACAATGAGCAGTTCTTC	CASSQTSGGYNEQFF	TRBV4-3	TRBJ2-1	NA	TRBD2
TGTGCCACCGGGTGGACAAGGGGAAAACTGTTTTTT	CATGWTRGKLFF	TRBV15	TRBJ1-4	few	NA
TGTGCCAGCAGTTTAACTAGCGGTCCTTCAGATACGCAGTATTTT	CASSLTSGPSDTQYF	TRBV28	TRBJ2-3	NA	TRBD2
TGTGCCAGCAGCGTTGGACAAACGCCCTCCGAAGAGACCCAGTACTTC	CASSVGQTPSEETQYF	TRBV9	TRBJ2-5	NA	NA
TGTGCCAGCAGCCCCGCGGTTCGGGCAGATACGCAGTATTTT	CASSPAVRADTQYF	TRBV5-5	TRBJ2-3	few	NA
TGTGCCATCAGCCTGGCGGTACATAGCAATCAGCCCCAGCATTTT	CAISLAVHSNQPQHF	TRBV10-3	TRBJ1-5	once	NA
TGTGCCAGCATCCCCAATAGAGCCATACAGGGGGCCCAAGAGACCCAGTACTTC	CASIPNRAIQGAQETQYF	TRBV28	TRBJ2-5	NA	TRBD1
TGTGCCAGCAGCTTGGGCGTCTCAACTAATGAAAAACTGTTTTTT	CASSLGVSTNEKLFF	TRBV5-8	TRBJ1-4	NA	NA
TGTGCCAGTAGCAAAAGACAGGACTACGAGCAGTACTTC	CASSKRQDYEQYF	TRBV19	TRBJ2-7	NA	NA
TGTGCCAGCAGCTTAGGAGACAGGCGTCAACTCTCTGGAAACACCATATATTTT	CASSLGDRRQLSGNTIYF	TRBV7-6	TRBJ1-3	NA	NA
TGTGCCAGCAGCGCTAGCGGGGGGTACTCTAGCACAGATACGCAGTATTTT	CASSASGGYSSTDTQYF	TRBV9	TRBJ2-3	NA	TRBD2
TGCGCCAGCAGCTTGGAGTCTAGCGGGGGGGCCAATGAGCAGTTCTTC	CASSLESSGGANEQFF	TRBV5-1	TRBJ2-1	NA	TRBD2
TGTGCCAGCAGTGAAGACGTTCGCGGCGAGCAGTACTTC	CASSEDVRGEQYF	TRBV25-1	TRBJ2-7	once	NA
TGTGCCAGCAGTTTGTATATGGGCGGGGCGATCGGTAATGAGCAGTTCTTC	CASSLYMGGAIGNEQFF	TRBV28	TRBJ2-1	NA	NA
TGTGCCAGCAGCTTAGTGACAGGGTTATACGAGCAGTACTTC	CASSLVTGLYEQYF	TRBV11-1	TRBJ2-7	NA	TRBD1
TGTGCCAGCAGCGTAGAGGGGGCTAGTGCGATTAGCTCCTACAATGAGCAGTTCTTC	CASSVEGASAISSYNEQFF	TRBV9	TRBJ2-1	NA	TRBD1
TGTGCCAGCAGCTTATTCCCTAGCGGTTCCGATGAGCAGTTCTTC	CASSLFPSGSDEQFF	TRBV7-9	TRBJ2-1	NA	TRBD2
TGTGCCATCCAAGGACTAGCGGGCTACGAGCAGTACTTC	CAIQGLAGYEQYF	TRBV10-3	TRBJ2-7	NA	TRBD2
TGTGCCATCACCAGACACGGCTACGATGAGCAGTTCTTC	CAITRHGYDEQFF	TRBV10-3	TRBJ2-1	NA	NA
TGTGCCAGCAGCTTACTGGGGACATCAAATGAAAAACTGTTTTTT	CASSLLGTSNEKLFF	TRBV7-2	TRBJ1-4	NA	NA
TGTGCCAGCAGCCCTAGCGGGAGTCCAGATACGCAGTATTTT	CASSPSGSPDTQYF	TRBV9	TRBJ2-3	NA	TRBD2
TGCAGCGTTACCAGAACAGGGATTTACGAGCAGTACTTC	CSVTRTGIYEQYF	TRBV29-1	TRBJ2-7	NA	NA
TGCGCCAGCACCCCGGGACAGGGAGGTGGCTACACCTTC	CASTPGQGGGYTF	TRBV5-1	TRBJ1-2	NA	TRBD1
TGTGCCAGCTCCGGAAAAGGACTGAAGGATTCACCCCTCCACTTT	CASSGKGLKDSPLHF	TRBV18	TRBJ1-6	NA	NA
TGTGCCAGCACCCAGACTAGCGGGTTCGACGAGCAGTACTTC	CASTQTSGFDEQYF	TRBV3-1/TRBV3-2	TRBJ2-7	few	TRBD2
TGTGCCAGTAGACAGGGTTGGGTCACTGAAGCTTTCTTT	CASRQGWVTEAFF	TRBV5-8	TRBJ1-1	NA	TRBD1
TGTGCCAGCAGTCCCGGGGGACTCGGGGTAGGGCGCAATCAGCCCCAGCATTTT	CASSPGGLGVGRNQPQHF	TRBV7-8	TRBJ1-5	few	NA
TGTGCCAGCAGCCTGGACATTGCTGGCTACACCTTC	CASSLDIAGYTF	TRBV5-8	TRBJ1-2	NA	NA
TGTGCCAGCAGCTTAGCGCAGGGAAACACTGAAGCTTTCTTT	CASSLAQGNTEAFF	TRBV7-6	TRBJ1-1	NA	NA
TGTGCCAGCAGCTACCTAAACACAGATACGCAGTATTTT	CASSYLNTDTQYF	TRBV7-2	TRBJ2-3	NA	NA
TGTGCCAGTACGGCTAGTAGTAGCGGATACAATGAGCAGTTCTTC	CASTASSSGYNEQFF	TRBV19	TRBJ2-1	NA	NA
TGTGCCAGTAGTATCCCCAGCGGGAAGAGCTCCTACGAGCAGTACTTC	CASSIPSGKSSYEQYF	TRBV19	TRBJ2-7	NA	TRBD2
TGTGCCAGCAGTTACTGGGGGAGGGAGAATGAGCAGTTCTTC	CASSYWGRENEQFF	TRBV6-5	TRBJ2-1	NA	TRBD2
TGTGCCAGCAGCGTGACAGGGGTTCGCTATGGCTACACCTTC	CASSVTGVRYGYTF	TRBV9	TRBJ1-2	NA	TRBD1
TGTGCCAGCCCAACTACCCGACAGCAACATCTCAATGAGCAGTTCTTC	CASPTTRQQHLNEQFF	TRBV6-4	TRBJ2-1	NA	NA
TGTGCCAGCAGCGCCAGGGGAAGTAATTCACCCCTCCACTTT	CASSARGSNSPLHF	TRBV9	TRBJ1-6	NA	NA
TGTGCCAGCAGCTTGGCCCGGACAGGGGCGAATAGGGCTTTCTTT	CASSLARTGANRAFF	TRBV5-4	TRBJ1-1	NA	TRBD1
TGTGCCAGCAGCGTAGATAGGGAGGCGAACACCGGGGAGCTGTTTTTT	CASSVDREANTGELFF	TRBV9	TRBJ2-2	NA	NA
TGTGCCAGCAGCCTCGACGCAGGGGCTGGGGAAAAACTGTTTTTT	CASSLDAGAGEKLFF	TRBV7-9	TRBJ1-4	NA	NA
TGTGCCAGCAGCTTCCAATCCCAAGAGACCCAGTACTTC	CASSFQSQETQYF	TRBV5-4	TRBJ2-5	NA	NA
TGTGCCAGCATTCCGGGACAGGGGCCTTATAATTCACCCCTCCACTTT	CASIPGQGPYNSPLHF	TRBV2	TRBJ1-6	NA	TRBD1
TGCGCCAGCAGCCAAGTAATAACTAGCCCTCCAATCGGGCAGTTCTTC	CASSQVITSPPIGQFF	TRBV4-1	TRBJ2-1	NA	NA
TGCAGCCAGGTGATTGGGCCCCAGCATTTT	CSQVIGPQHF	TRBV20-1	TRBJ1-5	NA	NA
TGCGCCAGCAGCCAAGAACACAGGGCCACCGGGGAGCTGTTTTTT	CASSQEHRATGELFF	TRBV4-3	TRBJ2-2	NA	NA
TGTGCCAGCAGCCCCTTGCAGGGGGATGGCTACACCTTC	CASSPLQGDGYTF	TRBV16	TRBJ1-2	NA	TRBD1
TGTGCCACCAGTGATTTTAAGACAGGGTCCCCAGATACGCAGTATTTT	CATSDFKTGSPDTQYF	TRBV24-1	TRBJ2-3	NA	TRBD1
TGTGCCAGCAGCTTATATGCTAGCGAGGGGACCCAGTACTTC	CASSLYASEGTQYF	TRBV7-2	TRBJ2-5	NA	NA
TGTGCCAGCAGCCGGGACAGGGGGTTTTGGGGAAACACCATATATTTT	CASSRDRGFWGNTIYF	TRBV14	TRBJ1-3	NA	TRBD1
TGCGCCAGCAGCCCGACGGACAGGGCCACAGATACGCAGTATTTT	CASSPTDRATDTQYF	TRBV5-1	TRBJ2-3	NA	TRBD1
TGTGCCAGCAGTTTTGAGGTATCGGGTTCACCCCTCCACTTT	CASSFEVSGSPLHF	TRBV27	TRBJ1-6	NA	NA